A selection of T cell receptor beta chains follows, all from one sample in a study of cytomegalovirus exposure and HLA in healthy donors. Produced via immunoSEQ multiplex PCR; TCRdb's table is partial and in-frame only. The sample records fewer than 200,000 clones, over 70% being singletons. Sequencing was carried out using PBMCs. These receptors originate from a middle-aged man in good health and CMV-seronegative. CDR3s include the opening cysteine and the closing phenylalanine or tryptophan. Each record gives: D gene, J gene, clone size, V gene, CDR3 DNA, CDR3 protein. A D gene is named only where the DNA matches it firmly. Some rows mark clone size as missing; the rest say once, few, many or name a class of expanded clone.

. | TRBJ1-1 | . | TRBV5-5 | TGTGCCAGCAGCTTACCCGGGGAGGGCCGGGACACTGAAGCTTTCTTT | CASSLPGEGRDTEAFF
TRBD2 | TRBJ2-5 | . | TRBV4-1 | TGCGCCAGCAGCCAACCAACTAGCGTAGAAGAGACCCAGTACTTC | CASSQPTSVEETQYF
TRBD2 | TRBJ2-7 | few | TRBV4-1 | TGCGCCAGCAGCCAATTAGCGGGGGGCCGGGGAGAGCAGTACTTC | CASSQLAGGRGEQYF
TRBD2 | TRBJ2-1 | . | TRBV27 | TGTGCCAGCAAAAGGGAGCGGGGGAGCTACAATGAGCAGTTCTTC | CASKRERGSYNEQFF
. | TRBJ2-7 | . | TRBV6-1 | TGTGCCAGCGGAGAATACGAGCAGTACTTC | CASGEYEQYF
. | TRBJ1-2 | . | TRBV6-6 | TGTGCCAGCAGTTACCAGTCCAGGGGATCTCTTGGCTACACCTTC | CASSYQSRGSLGYTF
TRBD2 | TRBJ2-7 | . | TRBV10-2 | TGCGCCAGCAGGACTAGCGGTTCCTACGAGCAGTACTTC | CASRTSGSYEQYF
TRBD1 | TRBJ1-1 | . | TRBV11-3 | TGTGCCAGCAGCCTAGGGACAGGGGGCGCAACTGAAGCTTTCTTT | CASSLGTGGATEAFF
. | TRBJ2-5 | once | TRBV6-6 | TGTGCCAGCAGTTACCGAGATCGGGAGACCCAGTACTTC | CASSYRDRETQYF
TRBD1 | TRBJ2-7 | . | TRBV7-3 | TGTGCCAGCAGCCCAACAGGGGCTCCCTACGAGCAGTACTTC | CASSPTGAPYEQYF
TRBD2 | TRBJ2-1 | once | TRBV27 | TGTGCCAGCAGTGCGCCTTTAGCGGGAGGGCCCTACAATGAGCAGTTCTTC | CASSAPLAGGPYNEQFF
. | TRBJ1-1 | . | TRBV19 | TGTGCCACCCGCCTATTCCGAGACATGAACACTGAAGCTTTCTTT | CATRLFRDMNTEAFF
TRBD2 | TRBJ2-7 | . | TRBV7-2 | TGTGCCAGCGCCCGGGATACGGGAGGGCCTTACGAGCAGTACTTC | CASARDTGGPYEQYF
TRBD2 | TRBJ2-4 | . | TRBV7-2 | TGTGCCAGCAGCCCTCTGGGACTAGCGGCCGATGGGTCCAAAAACATTCAGTACTTC | CASSPLGLAADGSKNIQYF
TRBD1 | TRBJ1-6 | once | TRBV7-2 | TGTGCCAGCAGCTTAGCCTACAGGGGATCACCCCTCCACTTT | CASSLAYRGSPLHF
. | TRBJ2-6 | . | TRBV9 | TGTGCCAGCAGCCCTCGACACCCCTCTGGGGCCAACGTCCTGACTTTC | CASSPRHPSGANVLTF
TRBD2 | TRBJ2-7 | . | TRBV19 | TGTGCCAGTAGTAGACTTCCGCCAGCGGGAGGGCCAGACGAGCAGTACTTC | CASSRLPPAGGPDEQYF
TRBD1 | TRBJ2-7 | . | TRBV18 | TGTGCCAGCTCACCCCCCTTAGGAGACAGGGGGGACTACGAGCAGTACTTC | CASSPPLGDRGDYEQYF
. | TRBJ2-7 | few | TRBV11-3 | TGTGCCAGCAGCTTAGAGGGCGACCGAGGGGAGCAGTACTTC | CASSLEGDRGEQYF
TRBD1 | TRBJ2-7 | . | TRBV5-5 | TGTGCCAGCACCTTTGGAGGGGGACAGGGGGTCTACGAGCAGTACTTC | CASTFGGGQGVYEQYF
TRBD2 | TRBJ2-1 | . | TRBV2 | TGTGCCAGCAGTGAAGCGGCTAGCGGGGGGGCCAATGAGCAGTTCTTC | CASSEAASGGANEQFF
TRBD1 | TRBJ1-5 | . | TRBV5-6 | TGTGCCAGCAGCCGTCAGGGGGGAAATCAGCCCCAGCATTTT | CASSRQGGNQPQHF
. | TRBJ2-7 | . | TRBV15 | TGTGCCACCAGCCGAGACCCGCGTGAGGGAGTCGAGCAGTACTTC | CATSRDPREGVEQYF
. | TRBJ1-2 | once | TRBV18 | TGTGCCAGCTCAGTGCCAGGGGATAACTATGGCTACACCTTC | CASSVPGDNYGYTF
TRBD1 | TRBJ1-1 | . | TRBV11-2 | TGTGCCAGTACGACAGGGGCCCATCAAGGCGGCACTGAAGCTTTCTTT | CASTTGAHQGGTEAFF
. | TRBJ2-1 | . | TRBV7-2 | TGTGCCAGCGCCGGGGGTTGGACCTACAATGAGCAGTTCTTC | CASAGGWTYNEQFF
TRBD2 | TRBJ2-5 | . | TRBV7-9 | TGTGCCAGCAGCCCCATGGGGAGCGGGGGGTCCCTCCAGTACTTC | CASSPMGSGGSLQYF
. | TRBJ2-7 | . | TRBV19 | TGTGCCAGTAGTATAGACCCTAGAGTCCCAGGGCACGAGCAGTACTTC | CASSIDPRVPGHEQYF
TRBD1 | TRBJ2-3 | . | TRBV7-8 | TGTGCCAGCAGCTCCTGGACAGGGCCCACAGATACGCAGTATTTT | CASSSWTGPTDTQYF
TRBD1 | TRBJ1-2 | . | TRBV19 | TGTGCCAGTAGTATATCCCGGGGACAGTTCTATGGCTACACCTTC | CASSISRGQFYGYTF
. | TRBJ2-7 | medium-sized | TRBV18 | TGTGCCAGCTCACCCCTTGAGGGTCCCCGGGGCGAGCAGTACTTC | CASSPLEGPRGEQYF
. | TRBJ1-2 | few | TRBV27 | TGTGCCAGCAGCCTAAAAGAGGGCTATGGCTACACCTTC | CASSLKEGYGYTF
TRBD1 | TRBJ2-5 | . | TRBV5-6 | TGTGCCAGCAGCTTTCAACAGGGGTATGGAGAGACCCAGTACTTC | CASSFQQGYGETQYF
TRBD1 | TRBJ1-1 | . | TRBV5-8 | TGTGCCAGCAGCCCGGGGAGACAGGGGGCGCGGAGCACTGAAGCTTTCTTT | CASSPGRQGARSTEAFF
TRBD1 | TRBJ2-1 | . | TRBV6-6 | TGTGCCAGCAGCCTCTCCGGGACAGGGGTTCGAGAGCAGTTCTTC | CASSLSGTGVREQFF
TRBD2 | TRBJ2-5 | . | TRBV6-5 | TGTGCCAGCACCGTACTAGCGGGGGGAAAAGAGACCCAGTACTTC | CASTVLAGGKETQYF
. | TRBJ1-1 | . | TRBV13 | TGTGCCAGCAGCAGACAGCGAATGAACACTGAAGCTTTCTTT | CASSRQRMNTEAFF
TRBD1 | TRBJ2-1 | . | TRBV2 | TGTGCCAGCGGAGGACAGGGGGATCTCAATGAGCAGTTCTTC | CASGGQGDLNEQFF
TRBD1 | TRBJ1-1 | . | TRBV2 | TGTGCCAGCAACTCTGGGACAGGGTCTAGCACTGAAGCTTTCTTT | CASNSGTGSSTEAFF
. | TRBJ2-2 | . | TRBV25-1 | TGTGCCAGCACGCGGGACACCGGGGAGCTGTTTTTT | CASTRDTGELFF
TRBD1 | TRBJ1-1 | few | TRBV6-6 | TGTGCCAGCAGGCGAGACAGGGGTAACACTGAAGCTTTCTTT | CASRRDRGNTEAFF
. | TRBJ1-1 | . | TRBV18 | TGTGCCAGCTCACCGAACAGGGTAGGGGAAACTGAAGCTTTCTTT | CASSPNRVGETEAFF
TRBD2 | TRBJ2-5 | . | TRBV7-2 | TGTGCCAGCAGCCCCCTAGCGGGAGCTAGGGAGACCCAGTACTTC | CASSPLAGARETQYF
. | TRBJ2-7 | . | TRBV27 | TGTGCCAGCAGTTTTGCGGGTTACGAGCAGTACTTC | CASSFAGYEQYF
TRBD2 | TRBJ2-3 | . | TRBV7-2 | TGTGCCAGCAGCTCCCTCGTTGGCGGGAGCGGCACAGATACGCAGTATTTT | CASSSLVGGSGTDTQYF
. | TRBJ2-7 | . | TRBV6-6 | TGTGCCAGCAGTTACGCGGACTCCTACGAGCAGTACTTC | CASSYADSYEQYF
. | TRBJ2-7 | . | TRBV5-1 | TGCGCCAGCAGCTGGGGGGGCCTCGGGGCGGTCGAGCAGTACTTC | CASSWGGLGAVEQYF
TRBD1 | TRBJ1-5 | . | TRBV7-8 | TGTGCCAGCAGCGTTACAGGGGGCAGGGAGCCCCAGCATTTT | CASSVTGGREPQHF
. | TRBJ1-4 | . | TRBV11-2 | TGTGCCAGCAGCTCCCCCGGGTGGGAAAAACTGTTTTTT | CASSSPGWEKLFF
. | TRBJ2-5 | . | TRBV7-9 | TGTGCCAGCAGGGAGGGGCTCCGGGAGACCCAGTACTTC | CASREGLRETQYF
. | TRBJ1-1 | . | TRBV2 | TGTGCCAGCAGTGAAAAGGTCCTTGGAGCTGAAGCTTTCTTT | CASSEKVLGAEAFF
TRBD1 | TRBJ2-3 | . | TRBV5-6 | TGTGCCAGCAGCTTTGGACAGGGGGACGCAGATACGCAGTATTTT | CASSFGQGDADTQYF
TRBD1 | TRBJ1-1 | . | TRBV15 | TGTGCCACCAGCAGAGGACGGACAGGGGGAACCATGAACACTGAAGCTTTCTTT | CATSRGRTGGTMNTEAFF
. | TRBJ1-1 | . | TRBV5-1 | TGCGCCAGCAGCTTCGGAGGGGCGGCCGCTGAAGCTTTCTTT | CASSFGGAAAEAFF
. | TRBJ2-5 | . | TRBV5-1 | TGCGCCAGCAGCCTCGGGACACGAAGGGAAGAGACCCAGTACTTC | CASSLGTRREETQYF